Listed here are 2 T cell receptor beta chains from one sample, sequenced in a study of OX40 agonist ivuxolimab in advanced cancers. Libraries came from the immunoSEQ multiplex PCR assay. Drawn from immuneACCESS, this table holds only the in-frame rearrangements with V and J called that TCRdb kept. Clones are partly lost; checked studies trace under half to an unresolved V gene and leave the rest unexplained. The sample table holds over 50,000 clones, of which about 91% were seen once. Over 15% of the sample comes from the top ten. Here the sequenced sample was CD4+ or CD8+ T cells sorted from blood, taken in a trial of the OX40 agonist ivuxolimab. These receptors came from an adult with an advanced solid tumor such as melanoma, head and neck, liver or kidney cancer.

CDR3 DNA sequence: TGTGCCAGCACCCTACAGGATCAGCCCCAGCATTTT. This encodes CASTLQDQPQHF. The V gene is TRBV28, the J gene TRBJ1-5; possibly TRBD1 for D (5 bases). Trimming stripped 7 bases from V and 5 bases from J, with 9 bases between. Germline CDR1 and CDR2: MDHEN and SYDVKM. This CDR3 has 12 residues. The variable domain in full, with the rest retrieved from reference TRBV28 and TRBJ1-5, is DVKVTQSSRYLVKRTGEKVFLECVQDMDHENMFWYRQDPGLGLRLIYFSYDVKMKEKGDIPEGYSVSREKKERFSLILESASTNQTSMYLCASTLQDQPQHFGDGTRLSIL.

This clone occurred once. The germline gene is not matched at one end of the junction; a read error may be the cause. This rearrangement joins TRBV11-3 to TRBJ1-2; 9 bases map to TRBD1. This CDR3 has 15 residues. Looked up from germline, CDR1 is SGHNT and CDR2 is YENEEA. Here the CDR3 reads CASSPDRGVVYGHTF. CDR3 nucleotide sequence: TGTGCCAGCAGCCCGGACAGGGGAGTCGTCTATGGCCACACCTTC.